Below, 17 T cell receptor beta chains from the same sample are listed, as sequenced in a study of T cell responses to AZD1222 COVID-19 vaccine. Libraries were prepared by immunoSEQ multiplex PCR; TCRdb keeps only in-frame clonotypes and omits some of them. The data show more than 100,000 clones, 80% to 90% seen once. The sample consisted of peripheral blood, taken on day 0 of AZD1222 vaccination. Receptor source: an adult in good health.

The rearrangement uses TRBV29-1 and TRBJ1-2; 8 bases fit TRBD1. From germline, CDR1 is SQVTM and CDR2 ANQGSEA. J gave up 8 bases and V 0 bases, and 8 bases lay outside the gene matches. The CDR3 loop spans 14 amino acids. The CDR3 reads CSVEDQSGGVGYTF. The DNA of the CDR3 is TGCAGCGTTGAAGATCAGTCAGGGGGCGTCGGCTACACCTTC.

There are a few counts of this clone. This chain connects TRBV28 to TRBJ2-2; 9 bases align to TRBD1. The CDR3 consists of 17 residues. Germline V gives CDR1 MDHEN, CDR2 SYDVKM. The junction had 11 bases not matched to a gene; V was cut back by 6 bases and J by 3 bases. CDR3 nucleotides: TGTGCCAGCAGCCGGACAGGGGAAGCCCCGTACACCGGGGAGCTGTTTTTT. The encoded protein is CASSRTGEAPYTGELFF. Based on the CDR3 plus reference TRBV28 and TRBJ2-2, the full variable domain is DVKVTQSSRYLVKRTGEKVFLECVQDMDHENMFWYRQDPGLGLRLIYFSYDVKMKEKGDIPEGYSVSREKKERFSLILESASTNQTSMYLCASSRTGEAPYTGELFFGEGSRLTVL.

J is TRBJ2-1 and V is TRBV16; D tentatively reads TRBD1 or TRBD2 (5 bases each). Germline-derived CDR1 and CDR2 are KGHSY and FQNENV. Trimming shortened V by 0 bases and J by 11 bases, and 20 bases separated the two germline ends. This CDR3 has 16 residues. DNA for the CDR3: TGTGCCAGCAGCCAATCGCGCCAGGGTAGGGGCGGGCAGCAGTTCTTC. Translation: CASSQSRQGRGGQQFF.

This sequence joins TRBV27 and TRBJ2-3; 7 nucleotides align to TRBD1. J was trimmed by 6 bases and V by 3 bases; bases with no gene match: 9. The CDR3 totals 15 residues. Germline CDR1 and CDR2: MNHEY and SMNVEV (reference sequence). The CDR3 loop reads CASSLSPRGLDTQYF. The CDR3 DNA reads as TGTGCCAGCAGTTTGTCCCCGAGGGGGCTGGATACGCAGTATTTT.

The V gene is TRBV30, the J gene TRBJ1-2; 8 bases are a match to TRBD1. This CDR3 has 13 residues. The germline CDR1 and CDR2 sequences are GTSNPN and SVGIG (reference sequence). V was pared by 6 bases and J by 7 bases, with 10 bases of the junction left unmatched. The CDR3 loop is CACSGTGGGGYTF. Here the CDR3 DNA reads TGTGCCTGTTCCGGAACAGGGGGTGGTGGCTACACCTTC.

V is TRBV7-2 and J is TRBJ2-7; D may be TRBD1 (6 bases). The CDR3 has 13 residues. V was shortened by 5 bases and J by 7 bases, with 15 bases between the two germline ends. Germline lookup yields CDR1 SGHTA and CDR2 FQGNSA. CDR3 protein: CASSRNQGWEQYF. CDR3 DNA sequence: TGTGCCAGCAGCCGTAATCAGGGGTGGGAGCAGTACTTC.

The chain links TRBV27 to TRBJ1-2, with a tentative D call TRBD1 (6 bases). CDR3 length equals 13 residues. Trimming removed 6 bases at V and 4 bases at J, with 12 bases between. Germline values: CDR1 MNHEY, CDR2 SMNVEV (reference sequence). CDR3 region: CASSYTGTYGYTF. The DNA for the CDR3 is TGTGCCAGCAGCTACACAGGGACCTATGGCTACACCTTC.

The gene calls are TRBV28 and TRBJ1-1; 10 bases align to TRBD1. This CDR3 spans 18 amino acids. Looked up from germline, CDR1 is MDHEN and CDR2 is SYDVKM. V lost 8 bases to trimming and J lost 6 bases; unmatched junction nucleotides: 21. CDR3 nucleotide sequence: TGTGCCAGCGTCACCCCTCCCGGGACAGGGGAATTAAACGCTGAAGCTTTCTTT. It encodes CASVTPPGTGELNAEAFF.

This clone came up once. The chain recombines TRBV6-2 or TRBV6-3 with TRBJ1-2; D ambiguous. Germline V gene sequence: CDR1 MNHEY, CDR2 SVGEGT. Trimming cost V 0 bases and J 6 bases, with 5 bases left between them. CDR3 length: 12 amino acids. The CDR3 is CASSYSTNGYTF. Written as DNA, the CDR3 is TGTGCCAGCAGTTACTCGACGAATGGCTACACCTTC.

This chain uses TRBV4-3 with TRBJ1-2; possibly TRBD1 for D (5 bases). The CDR3 totals 13 residues. Germline CDR1 reads LGHNA; CDR2 reads YSLEER. V was trimmed by 4 bases and J by 3 bases, leaving 9 bases between them. CDR3 nucleotide sequence: TGCGCCAGCAGCCCCACAGGCGACTATGGCTACACCTTC. Protein: CASSPTGDYGYTF.

The chain is built from TRBV5-1 and TRBJ1-5, with D unclear. The CDR3 loop spans 13 amino acids. Germline CDR1 SGHRS, CDR2 YFSETQ. With 0 bases removed from V and 4 bases from J, the gap between germline ends came to 5 bases. CDR3 bases: TGCGCCAGCAGCTTGGCCCCGAATCAGCCCCAGCATTTT. Its translation is CASSLAPNQPQHF.

This chain joins TRBV6-4 and TRBJ2-3, with 13 positions matching TRBD2. The CDR3 has 15 amino acids. Germline assignment: CDR1 MRHNA and CDR2 SNTAGT. J was trimmed by 4 bases and V by 3 bases; bases with no gene match: 1. The CDR3 DNA reads TGTGCCAGCAGTGAGGGACTAGCGGGGCCAGATACGCAGTATTTT. Amino acids: CASSEGLAGPDTQYF.

V usage is TRBV28 and J usage is TRBJ1-2; 11 bases are a match to TRBD1. CDR3 length: 14 residues. CDR1 and CDR2 (germline): MDHEN, SYDVKM. The junction had 2 bases not matched to a gene; V was cut back by 5 bases and J by 3 bases. The CDR3 region has the DNA TGTGCCAGCAGTGGACAGGGGGCCCACTATGGCTACACCTTC. As protein: CASSGQGAHYGYTF.

V is TRBV18 and J is TRBJ1-6; D gene uncertain. This CDR3 region has 14 residues. Germline lookup yields CDR1 KGHSH and CDR2 LQKENI. V was clipped by 1 base and J by 10 bases, with 11 bases between them. The CDR3 DNA sequence: TGTGCCAGCTCACCACAGGAGGCCGCGTCACCCCTCCACTTT. Protein sequence: CASSPQEAASPLHF.

The chain carries TRBV2 and TRBJ2-1, with 8 bases that match TRBD1. Germline values: CDR1 SNHLY, CDR2 FYNNEI. This CDR3 spans 15 amino acids. The trim removed 11 bases at V and 0 bases at J, leaving 9 bases unmatched. The CDR3 bases are TGTGCCGGTCGGACAGGGCTTCTCTCCTACAATGAGCAGTTCTTC. Translated, it gives CAGRTGLLSYNEQFF.

In this sample, this clone turned up a few times. The gene calls are TRBV7-2 and TRBJ2-7; D is possibly TRBD1 (5 bases). In germline, CDR1 is SGHTA, CDR2 FQGNSA. The CDR3 is 15 amino acids. V was clipped by 1 base and J by 2 bases, with 12 bases between them. CDR3 DNA sequence: TGTGCCAGCAGCTTAGACCACGGACAAACCTACGAGCAGTACTTC. It is translated as CASSLDHGQTYEQYF.

The chain recombines TRBV27 with TRBJ2-3; 9 nucleotides align to TRBD2. In germline, CDR1 is MNHEY, CDR2 SMNVEV (reference sequence). This CDR3 comprises 16 residues. The ends lost 2 bases at V and 6 bases at J; junction bases unmatched: 9. The CDR3, as DNA: TGTGCCAGCAGTTTACTTGGCGGGAGGGCCGGTGATACGCAGTATTTT. It codes for CASSLLGGRAGDTQYF.